This T cell receptor beta chain came from a study of cytomegalovirus exposure and HLA in healthy donors. V lost 3 bases and J lost 6; bases outside the gene matches: 10. The CDR3 extends over 15 amino acids. Germline values: CDR1 SGHNT, CDR2 YYREEE (reference sequence). Researchers ran the PCR with 60 Vbeta and 13 Jbeta primers. The repertoire was sequenced with immunoSEQ multiplex PCR; TCRdb's copy has only in-frame clones and lacks some. The table records 65,000 to 85,000 clones, around 65% of them present only once. The sample comprised PBMCs. The J gene is TRBJ1-1, the V gene TRBV5-4, with 8 bases matching TRBD1. This TCR came from a man in his sixties in good health and CMV-seropositive. CDR3 nucleotide sequence: TGTGCCAGCAGCTCGAAGGACAGGGTACTTTCTGAAGCTTTCTTT. It translates to CASSSKDRVLSEAFF.